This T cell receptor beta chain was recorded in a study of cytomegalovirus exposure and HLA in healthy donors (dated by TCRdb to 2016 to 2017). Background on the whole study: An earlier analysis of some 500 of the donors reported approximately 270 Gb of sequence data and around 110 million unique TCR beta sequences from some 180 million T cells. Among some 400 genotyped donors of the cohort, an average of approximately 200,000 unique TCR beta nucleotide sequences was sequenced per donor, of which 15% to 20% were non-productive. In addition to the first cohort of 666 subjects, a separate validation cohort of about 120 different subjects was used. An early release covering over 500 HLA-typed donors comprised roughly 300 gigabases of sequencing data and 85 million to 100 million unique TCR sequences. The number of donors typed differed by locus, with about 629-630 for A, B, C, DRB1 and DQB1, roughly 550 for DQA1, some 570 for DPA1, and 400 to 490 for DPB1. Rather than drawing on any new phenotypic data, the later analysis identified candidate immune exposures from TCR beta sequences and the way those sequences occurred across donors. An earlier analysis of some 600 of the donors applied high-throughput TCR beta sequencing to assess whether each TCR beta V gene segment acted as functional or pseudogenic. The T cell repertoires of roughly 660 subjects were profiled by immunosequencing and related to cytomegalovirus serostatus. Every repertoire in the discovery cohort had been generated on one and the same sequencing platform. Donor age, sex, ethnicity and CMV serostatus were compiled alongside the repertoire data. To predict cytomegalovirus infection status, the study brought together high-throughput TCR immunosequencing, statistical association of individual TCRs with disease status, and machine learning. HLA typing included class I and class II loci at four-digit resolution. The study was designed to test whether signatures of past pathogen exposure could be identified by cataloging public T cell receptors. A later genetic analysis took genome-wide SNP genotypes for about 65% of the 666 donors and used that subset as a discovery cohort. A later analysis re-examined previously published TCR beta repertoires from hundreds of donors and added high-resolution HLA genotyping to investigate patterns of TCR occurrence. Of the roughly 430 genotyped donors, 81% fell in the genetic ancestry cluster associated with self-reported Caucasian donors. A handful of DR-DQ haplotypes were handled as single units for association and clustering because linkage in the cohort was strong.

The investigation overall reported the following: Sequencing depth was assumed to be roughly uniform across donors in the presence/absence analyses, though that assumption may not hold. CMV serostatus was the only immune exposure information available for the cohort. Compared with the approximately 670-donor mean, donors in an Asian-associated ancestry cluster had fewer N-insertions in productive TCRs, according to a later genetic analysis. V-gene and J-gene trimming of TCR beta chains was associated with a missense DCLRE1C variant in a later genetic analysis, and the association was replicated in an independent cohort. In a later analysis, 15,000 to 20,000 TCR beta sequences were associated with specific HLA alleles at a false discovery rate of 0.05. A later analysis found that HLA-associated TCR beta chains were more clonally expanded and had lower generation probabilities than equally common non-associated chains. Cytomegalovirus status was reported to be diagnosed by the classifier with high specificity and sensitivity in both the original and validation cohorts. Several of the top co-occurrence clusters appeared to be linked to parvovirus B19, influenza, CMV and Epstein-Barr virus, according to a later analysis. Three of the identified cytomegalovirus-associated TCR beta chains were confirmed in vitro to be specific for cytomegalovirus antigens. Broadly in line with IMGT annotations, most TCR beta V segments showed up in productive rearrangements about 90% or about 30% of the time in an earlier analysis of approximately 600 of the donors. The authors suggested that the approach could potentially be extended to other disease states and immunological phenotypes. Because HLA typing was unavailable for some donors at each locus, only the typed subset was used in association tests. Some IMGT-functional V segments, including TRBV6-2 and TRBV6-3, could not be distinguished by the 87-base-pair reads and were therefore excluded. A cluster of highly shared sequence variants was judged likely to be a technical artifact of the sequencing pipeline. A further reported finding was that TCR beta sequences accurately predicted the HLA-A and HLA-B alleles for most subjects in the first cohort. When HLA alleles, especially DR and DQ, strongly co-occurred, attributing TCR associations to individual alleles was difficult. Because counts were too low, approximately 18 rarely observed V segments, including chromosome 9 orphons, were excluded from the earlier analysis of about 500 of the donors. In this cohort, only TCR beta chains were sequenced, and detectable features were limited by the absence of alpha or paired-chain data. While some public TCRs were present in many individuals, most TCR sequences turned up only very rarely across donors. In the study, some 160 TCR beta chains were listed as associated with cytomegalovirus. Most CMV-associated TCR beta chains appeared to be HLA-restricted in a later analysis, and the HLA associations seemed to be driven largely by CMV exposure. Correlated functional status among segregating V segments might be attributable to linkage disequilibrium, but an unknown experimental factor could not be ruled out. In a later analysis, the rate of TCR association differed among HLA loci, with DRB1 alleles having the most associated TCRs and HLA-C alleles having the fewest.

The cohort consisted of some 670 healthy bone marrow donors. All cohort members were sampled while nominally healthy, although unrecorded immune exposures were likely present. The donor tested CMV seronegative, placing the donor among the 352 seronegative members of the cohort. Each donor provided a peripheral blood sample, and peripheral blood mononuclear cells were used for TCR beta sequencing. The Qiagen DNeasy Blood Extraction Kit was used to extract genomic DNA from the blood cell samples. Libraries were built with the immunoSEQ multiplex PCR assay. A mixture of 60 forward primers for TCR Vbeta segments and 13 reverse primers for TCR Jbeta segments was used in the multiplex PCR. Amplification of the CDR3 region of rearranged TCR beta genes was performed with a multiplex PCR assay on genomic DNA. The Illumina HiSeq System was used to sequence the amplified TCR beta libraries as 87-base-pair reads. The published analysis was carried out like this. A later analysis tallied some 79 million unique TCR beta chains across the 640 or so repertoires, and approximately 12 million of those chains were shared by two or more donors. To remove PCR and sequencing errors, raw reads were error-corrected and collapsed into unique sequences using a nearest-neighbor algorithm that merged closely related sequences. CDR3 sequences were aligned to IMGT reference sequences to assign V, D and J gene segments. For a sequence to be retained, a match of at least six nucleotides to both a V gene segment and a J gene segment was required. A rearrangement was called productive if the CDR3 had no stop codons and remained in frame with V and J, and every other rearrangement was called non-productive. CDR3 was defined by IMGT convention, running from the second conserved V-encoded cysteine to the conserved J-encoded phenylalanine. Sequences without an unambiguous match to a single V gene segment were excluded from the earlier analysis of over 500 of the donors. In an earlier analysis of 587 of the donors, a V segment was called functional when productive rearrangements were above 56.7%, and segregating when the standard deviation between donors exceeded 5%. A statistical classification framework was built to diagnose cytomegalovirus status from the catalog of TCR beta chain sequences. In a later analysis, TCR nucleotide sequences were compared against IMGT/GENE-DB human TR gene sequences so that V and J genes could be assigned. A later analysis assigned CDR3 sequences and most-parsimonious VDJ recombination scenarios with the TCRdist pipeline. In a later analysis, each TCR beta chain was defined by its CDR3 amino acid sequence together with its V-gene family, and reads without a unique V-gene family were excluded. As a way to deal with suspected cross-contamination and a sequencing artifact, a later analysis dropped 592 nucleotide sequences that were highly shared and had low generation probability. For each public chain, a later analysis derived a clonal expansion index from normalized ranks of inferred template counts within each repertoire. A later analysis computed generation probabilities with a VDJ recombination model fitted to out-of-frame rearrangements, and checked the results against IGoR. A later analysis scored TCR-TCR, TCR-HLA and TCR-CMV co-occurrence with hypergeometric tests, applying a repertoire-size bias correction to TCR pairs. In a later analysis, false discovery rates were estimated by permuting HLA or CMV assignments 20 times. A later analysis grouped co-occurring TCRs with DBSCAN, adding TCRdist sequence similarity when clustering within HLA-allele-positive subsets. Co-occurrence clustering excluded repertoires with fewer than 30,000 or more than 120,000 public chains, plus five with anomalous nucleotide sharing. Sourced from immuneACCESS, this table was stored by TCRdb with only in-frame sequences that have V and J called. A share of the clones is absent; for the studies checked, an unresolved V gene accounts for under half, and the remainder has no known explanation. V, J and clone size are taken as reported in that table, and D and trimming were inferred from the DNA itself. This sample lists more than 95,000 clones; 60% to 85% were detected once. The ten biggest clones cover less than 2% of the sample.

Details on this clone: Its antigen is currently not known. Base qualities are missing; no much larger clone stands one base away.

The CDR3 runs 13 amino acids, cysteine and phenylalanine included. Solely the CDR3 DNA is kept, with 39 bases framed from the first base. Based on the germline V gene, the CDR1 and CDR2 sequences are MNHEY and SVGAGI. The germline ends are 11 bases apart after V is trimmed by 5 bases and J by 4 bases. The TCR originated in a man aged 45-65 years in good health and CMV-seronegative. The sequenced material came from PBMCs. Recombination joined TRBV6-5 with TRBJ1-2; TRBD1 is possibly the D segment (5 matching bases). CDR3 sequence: CASSQAGFYGYTF. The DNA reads TGTGCCAGCAGTCAAGCAGGGTTCTATGGCTACACCTTC.